This TCR beta chain was recovered during a study of cytomegalovirus exposure and HLA in healthy donors. Use of 60 Vbeta and 13 Jbeta primers characterized the PCR. The protocol was immunoSEQ multiplex PCR, while the TCRdb copy is restricted to in-frame clones and leaves out a portion. The sample consists of under 150,000 clones, roughly 79% of them appearing once. The length of the CDR3 is 15 residues. Germline V gene sequence: CDR1 MNHEY, CDR2 SMNVEV (reference sequence). With V trimmed by 8 bases and J by 1 base, 8 bases remained unmatched. V is TRBV27 and J is TRBJ2-4, with 7 bases aligning to TRBD2. Sequencing was carried out using PBMCs. This clonotype originated in a middle-aged woman in good health and CMV-seronegative. The CDR3 DNA reads TGTGCCAGCGGCTTGTGGGAGGGGGCCAAAAACATTCAGTACTTC. This encodes CASGLWEGAKNIQYF.